Sequencing of this T cell receptor (beta chain) was carried out in a study of cytomegalovirus exposure and HLA in healthy donors. Study-wide results and limits: Earlier analysis yielded a pattern in which most TCR beta V segments were productive about 90% or about 30% of the time. No immune exposure information besides CMV serostatus was available.

Turning to this clone: The antigen is unknown.

The study ran its PCR with 60 Vbeta and 13 Jbeta primers. The protocol was immunoSEQ multiplex PCR, while the TCRdb copy is restricted to in-frame clones and leaves out a portion. The sample contains about 130,000 clones, 80% of which appear only once. The V gene's germline CDR1 is SEHNR and CDR2 FQNEAQ (reference sequence). CDR3 length: 15 amino acids. The V gene end was trimmed by 7 bases and the J gene end by 2 bases; junction bases not matched to a gene: 7. Input material: PBMCs. This clonotype originated in a middle-aged man in good health and CMV-seronegative. The chain combines TRBV7-9 with TRBJ2-3; TRBD2 matches 9 bases. The DNA for the CDR3 is TGTGCCAGCACCACCAGCGGGGGGCCCACAGATACGCAGTATTTT. It is translated as CASTTSGGPTDTQYF.